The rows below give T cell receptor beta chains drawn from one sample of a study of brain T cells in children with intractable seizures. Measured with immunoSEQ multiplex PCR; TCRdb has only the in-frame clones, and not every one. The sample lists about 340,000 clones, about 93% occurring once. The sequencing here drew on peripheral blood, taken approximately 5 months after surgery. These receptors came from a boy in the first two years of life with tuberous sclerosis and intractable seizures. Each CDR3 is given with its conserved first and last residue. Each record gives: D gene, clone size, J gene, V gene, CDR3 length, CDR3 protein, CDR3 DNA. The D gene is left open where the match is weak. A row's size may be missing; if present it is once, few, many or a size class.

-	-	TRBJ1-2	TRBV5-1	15	CASSLAEGANYGYTF	TGCGCCAGCAGCTTGGCGGAGGGAGCTAACTATGGCTACACCTTC
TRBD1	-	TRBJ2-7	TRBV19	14	CASSVGTGPYEQYF	TGTGCCAGTAGTGTAGGGACAGGGCCCTACGAGCAGTACTTC
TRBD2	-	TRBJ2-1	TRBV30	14	CAWSLAGSSDEQFF	TGTGCCTGGAGCCTAGCGGGAAGTTCAGATGAGCAGTTCTTC
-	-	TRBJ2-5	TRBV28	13	CASRVGSGGTQYF	TGTGCCAGCAGAGTAGGAAGCGGCGGGACCCAGTACTTC
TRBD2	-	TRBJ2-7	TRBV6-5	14	CASSKRGIDDEQYF	TGTGCCAGCAGTAAGCGGGGCATCGACGACGAGCAGTACTTC
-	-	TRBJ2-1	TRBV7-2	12	CASSPDRLEQFF	TGTGCCAGCAGCCCGGACAGACTAGAGCAGTTCTTC
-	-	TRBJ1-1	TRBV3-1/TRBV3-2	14	CASSRNPSNTEAFF	TGTGCCAGCAGCCGGAATCCATCGAACACTGAAGCTTTCTTT
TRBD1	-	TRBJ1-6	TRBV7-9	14	CASRADRGNSPLHF	TGTGCCAGCAGGGCCGACAGGGGTAATTCACCCCTCCACTTT
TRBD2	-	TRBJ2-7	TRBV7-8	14	CASSSERDYYEQYF	TGTGCCAGCAGCTCCGAACGGGACTACTACGAGCAGTACTTC
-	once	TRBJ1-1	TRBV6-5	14	CASSYSIGGTEAFF	TGTGCCAGCAGTTACTCGATAGGTGGTACTGAAGCTTTCTTT
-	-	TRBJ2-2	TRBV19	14	CASSIEQGPGELFF	TGTGCCAGTAGTATAGAACAGGGTCCCGGGGAGCTGTTTTTT
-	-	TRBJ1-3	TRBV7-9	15	CASSGPRRSGNTIYF	TGTGCCAGCAGTGGGCCCAGACGCTCTGGAAACACCATATATTTT
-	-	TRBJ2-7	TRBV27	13	CASSYSGYNEQYF	TGTGCCAGCAGTTACTCAGGGTACAACGAGCAGTACTTC
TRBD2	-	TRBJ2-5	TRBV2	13	CASESGIQETQYF	TGTGCCAGCGAAAGCGGGATCCAAGAGACCCAGTACTTC
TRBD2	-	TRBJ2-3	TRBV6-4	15	CASSDNGGGPDTQYF	TGTGCCAGCAGTGACAACGGGGGGGGTCCAGATACGCAGTATTTT
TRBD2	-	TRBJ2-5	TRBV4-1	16	CASSQVGLAGLETQYF	TGCGCCAGCAGCCAAGTCGGACTAGCGGGGCTCGAGACCCAGTACTTC
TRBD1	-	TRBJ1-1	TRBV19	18	CANKGDRAGIIPNTEAFF	TGTGCCAATAAGGGGGACAGGGCCGGAATAATCCCGAACACTGAAGCTTTCTTT
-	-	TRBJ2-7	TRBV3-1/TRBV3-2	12	CASSQPGQEQYF	TGTGCCAGCAGCCAACCCGGACAAGAGCAGTACTTC
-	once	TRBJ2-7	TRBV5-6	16	CASSSRTREVPYEQYF	TGTGCCAGCAGCTCTCGGACCCGAGAGGTCCCCTACGAGCAGTACTTC
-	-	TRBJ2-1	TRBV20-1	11	CSAGQYNEQFF	TGCAGTGCTGGACAATACAATGAGCAGTTCTTC
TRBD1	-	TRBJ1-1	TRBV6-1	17	CASSEGLNRGRTGEAFF	TGTGCCAGCAGTGAAGGTTTGAACAGGGGCCGCACGGGGGAAGCTTTCTTT
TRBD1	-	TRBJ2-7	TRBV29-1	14	CSVSTGTGIEEQYF	TGCAGCGTGTCGACCGGGACAGGGATTGAGGAGCAGTACTTC
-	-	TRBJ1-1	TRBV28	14	CASSFKGRGSEAFF	TGTGCCAGCAGTTTTAAGGGGAGGGGGTCTGAAGCTTTCTTT
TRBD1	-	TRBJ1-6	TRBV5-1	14	CASSHGQGNSPLHF	TGCGCCAGCAGCCACGGACAGGGCAATTCACCCCTCCACTTT
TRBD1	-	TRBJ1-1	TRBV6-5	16	CASSYSDRGMNTEAFF	TGTGCCAGCAGTTACTCGGACAGGGGAATGAACACTGAAGCTTTCTTT
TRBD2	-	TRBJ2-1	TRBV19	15	CASSMASGSHNEQFF	TGTGCCAGTAGTATGGCTAGCGGGAGCCACAATGAGCAGTTCTTC
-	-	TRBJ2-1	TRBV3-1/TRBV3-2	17	CASSQELGGMVYNEQFF	TGTGCCAGCAGCCAAGAATTAGGCGGGATGGTCTACAATGAGCAGTTCTTC
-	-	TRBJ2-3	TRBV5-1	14	CASSPPPPSDTQYF	TGCGCCAGCAGCCCCCCACCGCCGTCAGATACGCAGTATTTT
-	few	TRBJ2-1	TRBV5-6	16	CASSLIGILSYNEQFF	TGTGCCAGCAGCTTGATTGGAATTCTCTCCTACAATGAGCAGTTCTTC
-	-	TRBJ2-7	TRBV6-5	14	CASSYGGRTYEQYF	TGTGCCAGCAGTTATGGAGGCAGGACCTACGAGCAGTACTTC
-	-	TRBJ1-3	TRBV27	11	CASSSIDTIYF	TGTGCCAGCAGTAGTATAGACACCATATATTTT
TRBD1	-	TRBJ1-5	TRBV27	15	CASWGGTGADQPQHF	TGTGCCAGCTGGGGAGGGACAGGGGCCGATCAGCCCCAGCATTTT
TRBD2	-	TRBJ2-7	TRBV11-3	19	CASSLDYGGGSLLAFEQYF	TGTGCCAGCAGCTTAGATTACGGCGGGGGATCCCTTCTAGCATTTGAGCAGTACTTC
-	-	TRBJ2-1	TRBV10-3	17	CAISEWRGGGIYNEQFF	TGTGCCATCAGTGAATGGCGGGGAGGAGGTATATACAATGAGCAGTTCTTC
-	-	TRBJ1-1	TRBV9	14	CASSSSFLGTEAFF	TGTGCCAGCAGCTCAAGTTTTTTAGGCACTGAAGCTTTCTTT
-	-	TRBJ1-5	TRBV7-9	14	CASSQGLSNQPQHF	TGTGCCAGCAGCCAAGGATTGAGCAATCAGCCCCAGCATTTT
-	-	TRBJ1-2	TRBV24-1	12	CATSDEYYGYTF	TGTGCCACCAGTGATGAGTACTATGGCTACACCTTC
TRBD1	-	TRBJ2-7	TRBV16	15	CASSQYLRDRNEQYF	TGTGCCAGCAGCCAATACCTGAGGGACAGGAACGAGCAGTACTTC
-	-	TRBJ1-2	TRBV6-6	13	CASSRTPEGGYTF	TGTGCCAGCAGTCGGACTCCCGAAGGCGGCTACACCTTC
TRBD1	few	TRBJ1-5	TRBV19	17	CASSWKLGTASNQPQHF	TGTGCCAGTAGTTGGAAGTTAGGGACAGCTAGCAATCAGCCCCAGCATTTT
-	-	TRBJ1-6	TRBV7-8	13	CASSLDGNSPLHF	TGTGCCAGCAGCTTAGACGGGAATTCACCCCTCCACTTT
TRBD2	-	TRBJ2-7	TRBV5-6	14	CASSLGLAAHEQYF	TGTGCCAGCAGCTTGGGACTAGCGGCCCACGAGCAGTACTTC
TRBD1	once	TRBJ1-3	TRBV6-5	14	CASSRQGRGNTIYF	TGTGCCAGCAGTAGACAGGGCCGGGGAAACACCATATATTTT
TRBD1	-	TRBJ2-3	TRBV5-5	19	CASSLVRGLGGESTDTQYF	TGTGCCAGCAGCTTGGTCAGGGGGCTCGGAGGGGAAAGCACAGATACGCAGTATTTT
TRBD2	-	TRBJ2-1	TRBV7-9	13	CASSQPPGTSPFF	TGTGCCAGCAGCCAGCCACCCGGGACTAGCCCGTTCTTC
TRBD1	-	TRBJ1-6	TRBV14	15	CASSQYTGENSPLHF	TGTGCCAGCAGCCAGTATACAGGGGAGAATTCACCCCTCCACTTT